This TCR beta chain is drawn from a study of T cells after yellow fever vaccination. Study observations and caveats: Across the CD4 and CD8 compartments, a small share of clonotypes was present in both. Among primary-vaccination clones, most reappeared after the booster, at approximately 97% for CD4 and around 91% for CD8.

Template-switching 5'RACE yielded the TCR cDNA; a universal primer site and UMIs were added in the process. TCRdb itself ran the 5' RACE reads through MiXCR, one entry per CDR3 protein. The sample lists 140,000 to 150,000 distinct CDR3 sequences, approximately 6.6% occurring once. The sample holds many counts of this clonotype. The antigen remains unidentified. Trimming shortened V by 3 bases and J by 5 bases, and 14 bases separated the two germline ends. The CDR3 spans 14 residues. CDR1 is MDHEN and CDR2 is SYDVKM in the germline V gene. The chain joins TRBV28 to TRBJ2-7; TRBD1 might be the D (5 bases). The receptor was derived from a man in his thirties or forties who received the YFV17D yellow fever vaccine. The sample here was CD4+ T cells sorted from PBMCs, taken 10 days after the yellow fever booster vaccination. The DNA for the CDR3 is TGTGCCAGCAGTTTGGCAGGGCAGGAGAACGAGCAGTACTTC. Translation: CASSLAGQENEQYF.